The 11 T cell receptor beta chains listed next were all sequenced from one sample in a study of shared clonotypes between healthy human individuals. Measured with immunoSEQ multiplex PCR; TCRdb has only the in-frame clones, and not every one. The table shows about 2.3 million clones, with 80% to 95% occurring only once. Sequencing was carried out using naive CD4+ T cells from PBMCs. Documented subset: CD45RA+ positively selected. These receptors were taken from a man aged 18 to 29 in good health. Some clones in this sample may be carry-over from other donors' samples.

The chain has TRBV11-1 and TRBJ1-2, with D perhaps matching TRBD1 (6 bases). This CDR3 is 13 amino acids long. Germline CDR1 SGHAT, CDR2 FQDESV (reference sequence). V was cut by 5 bases and J by 6 bases, with 13 bases left in between. The CDR3 bases are TGTGCCAGCAGCGTACAGGGACTGAATGGCTACACCTTC. Its translation is CASSVQGLNGYTF.

To note about this clone: Distinct nucleotide sequences in the sample also encode this CDR3. The chain combines TRBV6-6 with TRBJ1-5; D gene ambiguous. The CDR3 is 13 amino acids. Trimming took 2 bases from V and 8 from J, leaving 10 bases between them. The germline CDR1 and CDR2 sequences are MNHNY and SVGAGI (reference sequence). The CDR3 nucleotides are TGTGCCAGCAGTTACCCCCCGGGTGAGCCCCAGCATTTT. This gives the protein CASSYPPGEPQHF.

The gene calls are TRBV5-1 and TRBJ2-5; the D gene is possibly TRBD1 (5 bases). This CDR3 region has 15 residues. Germline-derived CDR1 and CDR2 are SGHRS and YFSETQ. V gave up 0 bases and J gave up 1 base, with 10 bases separating them. CDR3 DNA sequence: TGCGCCAGCAGCTTGGCCAGACAGACCCAAGAGACCCAGTACTTC. Protein: CASSLARQTQETQYF. The entire variable domain, with the rest obtained from reference TRBV5-1 and TRBJ2-5, is as follows: KAGVTQTPRYLIKTRGQQVTLSCSPISGHRSVSWYQQTPGQGLQFLFEYFSETQRNKGNFPGRFSGRQFSNSRSEMNVSTLELGDSALYLCASSLARQTQETQYFGPGTRLLVL.

About this clone: Other DNA sequences of this sample code for an identical CDR3. This chain joins TRBV7-2 and TRBJ1-5; D not resolved. The CDR3 length is 13 residues. Per germline, CDR1 SGHTA and CDR2 FQGNSA. The germline V and J ends were trimmed by 1 base and 6 bases, with 7 bases remaining between them. For the CDR3, the DNA is TGTGCCAGCAGCTTAGGGTGGGGTCAGCCCCAGCATTTT. Protein: CASSLGWGQPQHF.

The gene calls are TRBV19 and TRBJ1-2, with D unresolved. This CDR3 contains 12 residues. Germline CDR1 LNHDA, CDR2 SQIVND (reference sequence). V dropped 9 bases and J dropped 2 bases, with 10 bases sitting between them. Here the CDR3 reads CASSVTNYGYTF. In DNA, the CDR3 is TGTGCCAGCAGTGTTACAAACTATGGCTACACCTTC.

The chain has TRBV7-2 and TRBJ2-1; TRBD2 agrees at 8 bases. In germline, CDR1 is SGHTA, CDR2 FQGNSA. The CDR3 totals 11 residues. Trimming cost V 6 bases and J 9 bases; bases outside gene matches: 1. This chain's CDR3 is CASRLAGEQFF. As DNA, the CDR3 is TGTGCCAGCAGGCTAGCGGGTGAGCAGTTCTTC.

This rearrangement joins TRBV2 to TRBJ2-3; D is possibly TRBD2 (6 bases). Deletions cut 3 bases from V and 6 bases from J, with 19 bases between. The CDR3 consists of 16 residues. The germline gives CDR1 SNHLY, CDR2 FYNNEI. The CDR3 sequence: CASSEEGTLGWDTQYF. The CDR3 DNA reads TGTGCCAGCAGTGAGGAAGGGACTCTCGGATGGGATACGCAGTATTTT.

This chain connects TRBV19 to TRBJ2-7, with TRBD2 matching over 14 bases. This CDR3 has 17 amino acids. The J segment lost 3 bases and the V segment lost 4 bases, leaving 8 bases of the junction unmatched. The germline V gene encodes CDR1 LNHDA and CDR2 SQIVND (reference sequence). CDR3 nucleotide sequence: TGTGCCAGTAGTAACCTCGGACTAGCGGGAGGCCACTACGAGCAGTACTTC. Amino acids: CASSNLGLAGGHYEQYF.

The J gene is TRBJ2-5, the V gene TRBV28, with 7 positions matching TRBD1. There are 14 residues in the CDR3. Germline V gene data show CDR1 as MDHEN and CDR2 as SYDVKM. After removal of 5 bases from V and 0 bases from J, the junction contained 3 bases not matched to a gene. The CDR3 region is CASSAGTDQETQYF. In DNA, the CDR3 is TGTGCCAGCAGTGCCGGGACAGACCAAGAGACCCAGTACTTC.

The rearrangement joins TRBV7-9 to TRBJ2-2; D call uncertain. Germline V lookup: CDR1 SEHNR, CDR2 FQNEAQ (reference sequence). The CDR3 contains 15 residues. The ends were cut back, 10 bases at V and 2 bases at J, with 17 bases in the middle. Here the CDR3 reads CANGDTSGNTGELFF. DNA of the CDR3: TGTGCCAATGGCGACACGTCAGGAAACACCGGGGAGCTGTTTTTT.

This clone has only a few counts. V is TRBV15 and J is TRBJ1-2; D perhaps matches TRBD1 (6 bases). The V end lost 5 bases, the J end lost 5 bases, and 15 bases lay between the germline ends. CDR1 is LNHNV, CDR2 YYDKDF, per germline (reference sequence). The length of the CDR3 is 14 residues. Here the CDR3 reads CATSRRGARYGYTF. The CDR3 nucleotides read TGTGCCACCAGCCGAAGGGGGGCAAGGTATGGCTACACCTTC.